The 9 T cell receptor beta chains listed next were all sequenced from one sample in a study of early T cells in non-severe SARS-CoV-2 infection (dated by TCRdb to the early 2020s). Library preparation employed 5' RACE. The sequencing machine was a NextSeq 500. TCRdb trimmed the raw reads at Q25, called clones with MiXCR and kept productive beta chains. Identical CDR3 proteins give one entry, which carries the most common genes and DNA. This sample comprises about 63,000 distinct CDR3 sequences, 10% to 15% of them detected only once. The ten largest clones add up to about 4.7% of the sample. Sequencing was carried out using whole blood. The source of these receptors is an adult who was a healthcare worker with PCR-confirmed SARS-CoV-2 infection or an uninfected control (not recorded which).

This clonotype is labeled medium-sized (0.01 to 0.1%). The chain couples TRBV20-1 to TRBJ2-3, with D unclear. Germline V gives CDR1 DFQATT, CDR2 SNEGSKA (reference sequence). The CDR3 has 15 residues. The V end was cut by 4 bases, the J end by 0 bases, with 14 bases between. The CDR3 DNA reads TGCAGTGCTACCGATTTGGACCTTAGCACAGATACGCAGTATTTT. Amino acid sequence: CSATDLDLSTDTQYF.

The chain carries TRBV2 and TRBJ1-1; perhaps TRBD1 as D (5 bases). The CDR3 loop spans 13 amino acids. V lost 5 bases to trimming and J lost 5 bases, with 12 bases between them. The germline V gene encodes CDR1 SNHLY and CDR2 FYNNEI. The CDR3 DNA follows: TGTGCCAGCAGTTTGGGGGTTGGGACTGAAGCTTTCTTT. Its translation is CASSLGVGTEAFF.

This chain joins TRBV10-2 and TRBJ2-7, with a tentative D call TRBD2 (6 bases). The CDR3 consists of 9 residues. V was clipped by 10 bases and J by 6 bases, with 7 bases between them. Germline V gene data show CDR1 as WSHSY and CDR2 as SAAADI. CDR3 DNA sequence: TGCGCCACCGGGGGCGAGCAGTACTTC. Its protein product is CATGGEQYF.

In its sample, this clonotype was seen many times. The chain couples TRBV11-3 to TRBJ1-2, with 12 bases matching TRBD1. Trimming cost V 4 bases and J 5 bases; bases outside gene matches: 11. The germline gives CDR1 SGHNT, CDR2 YENEEA. The CDR3 runs to 17 residues. This CDR3 is CASSSPGQGAIWYGYTF. CDR3 in DNA: TGTGCCAGCAGCTCCCCGGGACAGGGGGCTATTTGGTATGGCTACACCTTC.

The rearrangement joins TRBV9 to TRBJ2-3; D is unresolved. This CDR3 has 12 amino acids. Trimming left V 0 bases short and J 5 bases short, with 4 bases between. Germline lookup yields CDR1 SGDLS and CDR2 YYNGEE. CDR3 amino acids: CASSVGRDTQYF. CDR3 sequence (DNA): TGTGCCAGCAGCGTAGGAAGAGATACGCAGTATTTT. Together with reference TRBV9 and TRBJ2-3, the CDR3 gives the full variable domain: DSGVTQTPKHLITATGQRVTLRCSPRSGDLSVYWYQQSLDQGLQFLIQYYNGEERAKGNILERFSAQQFPDLHSELNLSSLELGDSALYFCASSVGRDTQYFGPGTRLTVL.

The sample holds a few counts of this clonotype. One end of the junction fails to match germline, which may point to a read error. This chain links TRBV2 with TRBJ2-7, with TRBD1 as a possible D gene (7 bases). Per germline, CDR1 SNHLY and CDR2 FYNNEI. CDR3 length: 10 residues. CDR3 amino acids: CASSVRDSVF. DNA of the CDR3: TGTGCCAGCAGTGTGCGGGACAGTGTGTTC.

The CDR3 region has the DNA TGTGCCAGCAGGGGAGATACGCAGTATTTT. Protein sequence: CASRGDTQYF. The chain has TRBV2 and TRBJ2-3, with no clear D. The germline V gene encodes CDR1 SNHLY and CDR2 FYNNEI. Trimming removed 6 bases from V and 5 bases from J, with 3 bases in between. CDR3 size: 10 residues. Looking up the rest from reference TRBV2 and TRBJ2-3 gives the full variable domain: EPEVTQTPSHQVTQMGQEVILRCVPISNHLYFYWYRQILGQKVEFLVSFYNNEISEKSEIFDDQFSVERPDGSNFTLKIRSTKLEDSAMYFCASRGDTQYFGPGTRLTVL.

This clonotype was seen a few times. The gene calls are TRBV6-2 or TRBV6-3 and TRBJ2-7; D gene uncertain. CDR1 is MNHEY, CDR2 SVGEGT, per germline. The CDR3 consists of 14 residues. Trimming took 6 bases from V and 5 from J, leaving 17 bases between them. In DNA, the CDR3 is TGTGCCAGCAGAGCAGCCAAGGACCGCCACGAGCAGTACTTC. This encodes CASRAAKDRHEQYF.

In this sample, this clonotype turned up many times. V and J are TRBV29-1 and TRBJ2-3, with TRBD2 identical over 12 bases. The CDR3 is 16 residues long. CDR1 and CDR2 (germline): SQVTM, ANQGSEA. V lost 1 base, J lost 7 bases, and 9 bases stayed unmatched. CDR3 protein: CSVEGGLAGGPYTQYF. The CDR3 coding sequence is TGCAGCGTTGAAGGAGGGCTAGCGGGGGGGCCGTATACGCAGTATTTT.